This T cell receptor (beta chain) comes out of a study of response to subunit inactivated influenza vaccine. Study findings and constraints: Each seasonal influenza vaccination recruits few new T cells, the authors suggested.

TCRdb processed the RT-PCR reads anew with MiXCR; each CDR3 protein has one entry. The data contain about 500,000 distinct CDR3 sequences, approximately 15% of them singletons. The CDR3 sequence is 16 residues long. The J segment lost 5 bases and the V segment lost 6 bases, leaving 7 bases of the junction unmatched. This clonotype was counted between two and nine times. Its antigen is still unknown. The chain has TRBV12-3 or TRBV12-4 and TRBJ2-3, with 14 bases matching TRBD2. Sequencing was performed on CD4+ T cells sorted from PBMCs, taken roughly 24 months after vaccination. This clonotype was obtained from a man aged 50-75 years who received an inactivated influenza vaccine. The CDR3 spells CASSIATSGGGDTQYF. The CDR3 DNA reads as TGTGCCAGCAGCATAGCGACTAGCGGGGGGGGAGATACGCAGTATTTT.